This T cell receptor (beta chain) was recovered during a study of CD8 T cells in Susac syndrome. This clonotype was recorded once. CDR3 length: 17 amino acids. Germline V gene sequence: CDR1 MNHEY, CDR2 SVGAGI. V gave up 0 bases and J gave up 3 bases, with 12 bases separating them. Reverse transcription used roughly 0.5 to 1 ug RNA and random hexamers. Each CDR3 protein gets one entry after TCRdb re-called the immunoSEQ multiplex PCR reads with MiXCR. The top ten clones hold about 0.17% of a sample with 250,000 to 300,000 distinct CDR3 sequences, about nine tenths of them seen once. This chain uses TRBV6-5 with TRBJ2-6, with unresolved D. Source material: CD8+ T cells from PBMCs. The clonotype was recovered from a human donor with multiple sclerosis. The CDR3 region is CASSYSMSDYGANVLTF. Written as DNA, the CDR3 is TGTGCCAGCAGTTACTCGATGAGCGATTATGGGGCCAACGTCCTGACTTTC.